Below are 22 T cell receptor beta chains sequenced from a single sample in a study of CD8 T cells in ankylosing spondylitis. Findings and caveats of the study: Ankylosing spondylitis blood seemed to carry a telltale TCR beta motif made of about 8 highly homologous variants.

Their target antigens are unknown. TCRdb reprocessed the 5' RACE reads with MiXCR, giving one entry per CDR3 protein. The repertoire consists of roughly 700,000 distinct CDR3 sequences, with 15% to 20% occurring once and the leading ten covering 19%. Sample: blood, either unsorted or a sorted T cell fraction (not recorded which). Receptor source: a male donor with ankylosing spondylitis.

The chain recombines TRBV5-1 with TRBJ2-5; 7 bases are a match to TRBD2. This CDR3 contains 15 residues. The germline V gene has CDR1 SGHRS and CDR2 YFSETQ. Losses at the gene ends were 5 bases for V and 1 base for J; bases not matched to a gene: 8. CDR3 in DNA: TGCGCCAGCAGAAGTGGGGGGGGTAGCCAAGAGACCCAGTACTTC. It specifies CASRSGGGSQETQYF.

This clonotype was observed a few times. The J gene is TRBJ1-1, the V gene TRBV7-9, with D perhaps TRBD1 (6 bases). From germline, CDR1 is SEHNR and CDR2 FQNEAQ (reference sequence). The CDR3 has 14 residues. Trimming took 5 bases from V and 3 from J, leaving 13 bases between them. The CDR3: CASSPERGDTEAFF. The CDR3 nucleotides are TGTGCCAGCAGCCCCGAAAGGGGGGACACTGAAGCTTTCTTT.

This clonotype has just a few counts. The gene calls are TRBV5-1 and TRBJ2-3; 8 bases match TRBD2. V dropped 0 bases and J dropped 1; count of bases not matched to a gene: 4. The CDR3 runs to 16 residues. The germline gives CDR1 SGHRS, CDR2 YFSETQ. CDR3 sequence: CASSLALTSGTDTQYF. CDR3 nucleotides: TGCGCCAGCAGCTTGGCCCTGACTAGCGGCACAGATACGCAGTATTTT.

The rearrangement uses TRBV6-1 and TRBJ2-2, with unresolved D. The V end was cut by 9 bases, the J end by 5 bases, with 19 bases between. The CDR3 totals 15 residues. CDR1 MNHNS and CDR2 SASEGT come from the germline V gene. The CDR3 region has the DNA TGTGCCAGTCATAGGGCCGCCTTGGGGACCGGGGAGCTGTTTTTT. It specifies CASHRAALGTGELFF.

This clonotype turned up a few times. CDR3: CASSQVPGQGPNTEAFF. CDR3 bases: TGCGCCAGCAGCCAAGTCCCGGGACAGGGACCGAACACTGAAGCTTTCTTT. V and J are TRBV4-1 and TRBJ1-1; 9 bases match TRBD1. Germline V gene data show CDR1 as MGHRA and CDR2 as YSYEKL. This CDR3 has 17 residues. The ends lost 1 base at V and 1 base at J; junction bases unmatched: 7.

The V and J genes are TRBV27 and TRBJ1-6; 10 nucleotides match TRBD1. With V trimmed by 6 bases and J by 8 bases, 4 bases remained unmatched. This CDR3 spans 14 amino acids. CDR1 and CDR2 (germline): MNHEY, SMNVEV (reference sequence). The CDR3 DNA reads TGTGCCAGCAGAACTGGGACAGGGGATTCACCCCTCCACTTT. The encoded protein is CASRTGTGDSPLHF.

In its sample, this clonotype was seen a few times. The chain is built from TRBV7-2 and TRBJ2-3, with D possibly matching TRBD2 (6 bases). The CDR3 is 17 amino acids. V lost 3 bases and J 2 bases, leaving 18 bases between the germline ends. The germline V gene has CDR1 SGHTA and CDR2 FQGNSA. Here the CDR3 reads CASSLGVTRGNTDTQYF. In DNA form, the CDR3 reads TGTGCCAGCAGCTTGGGGGTTACTCGGGGGAACACAGATACGCAGTATTTT.

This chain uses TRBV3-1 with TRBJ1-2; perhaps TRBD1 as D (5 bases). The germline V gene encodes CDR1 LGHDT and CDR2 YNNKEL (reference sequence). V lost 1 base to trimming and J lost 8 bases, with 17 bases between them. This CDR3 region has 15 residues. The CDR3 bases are TGTGCCAGCAGCCAAGTCGGGGGTTTGGTCGGGGGCTACACCTTC. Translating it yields CASSQVGGLVGGYTF.

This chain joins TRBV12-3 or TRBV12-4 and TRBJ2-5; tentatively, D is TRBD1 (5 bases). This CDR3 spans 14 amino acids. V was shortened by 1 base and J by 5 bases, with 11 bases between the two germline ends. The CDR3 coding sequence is TGTGCCAGCAGTTTAGGGCTGGGGCCGGAGACCCAGTACTTC. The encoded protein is CASSLGLGPETQYF.

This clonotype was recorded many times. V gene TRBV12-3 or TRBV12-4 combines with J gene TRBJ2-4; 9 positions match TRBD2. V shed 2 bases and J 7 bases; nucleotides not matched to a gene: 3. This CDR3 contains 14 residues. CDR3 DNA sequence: TGTGCCAGCAGTTTATCTGCGGGAGGGAACATTCAGTACTTC. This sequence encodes CASSLSAGGNIQYF.

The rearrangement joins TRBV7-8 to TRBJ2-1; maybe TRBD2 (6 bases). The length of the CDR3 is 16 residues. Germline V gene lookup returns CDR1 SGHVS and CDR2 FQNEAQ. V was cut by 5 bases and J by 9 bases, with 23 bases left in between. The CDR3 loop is CASSPGAGSNSGEQFF. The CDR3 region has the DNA TGTGCCAGCAGCCCTGGCGCGGGATCGAATAGCGGTGAGCAGTTCTTC.

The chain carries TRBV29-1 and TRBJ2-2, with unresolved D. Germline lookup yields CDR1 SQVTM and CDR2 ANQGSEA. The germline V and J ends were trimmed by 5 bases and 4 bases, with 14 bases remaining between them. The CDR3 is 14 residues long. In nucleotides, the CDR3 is TGCAGCGTTACCCCGCCGACCGCCACCGGGGAGCTGTTTTTT. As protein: CSVTPPTATGELFF.

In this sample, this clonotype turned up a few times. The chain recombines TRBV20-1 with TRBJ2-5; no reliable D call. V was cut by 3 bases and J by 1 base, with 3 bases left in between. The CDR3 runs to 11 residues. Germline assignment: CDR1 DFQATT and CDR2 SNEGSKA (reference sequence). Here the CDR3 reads CSASSQETQYF. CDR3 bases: TGCAGTGCTAGCTCCCAAGAGACCCAGTACTTC.

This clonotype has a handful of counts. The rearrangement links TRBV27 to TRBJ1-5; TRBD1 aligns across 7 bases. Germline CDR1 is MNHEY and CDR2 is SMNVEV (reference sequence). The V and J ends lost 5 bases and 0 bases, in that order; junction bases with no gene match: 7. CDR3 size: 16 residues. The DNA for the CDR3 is TGTGCCAGCAGTCCAGGGGGTAGTCATAGCAATCAGCCCCAGCATTTT. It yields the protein CASSPGGSHSNQPQHF.

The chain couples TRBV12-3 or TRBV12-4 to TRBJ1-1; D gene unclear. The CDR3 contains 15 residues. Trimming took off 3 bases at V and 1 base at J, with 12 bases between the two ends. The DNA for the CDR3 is TGTGCCAGCAGTTTTGGGCAGGCGGAGAACACTGAAGCTTTCTTT. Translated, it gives CASSFGQAENTEAFF.

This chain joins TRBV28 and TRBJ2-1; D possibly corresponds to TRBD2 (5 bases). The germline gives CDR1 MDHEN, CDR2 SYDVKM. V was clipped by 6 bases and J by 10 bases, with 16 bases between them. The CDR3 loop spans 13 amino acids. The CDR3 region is CASSRLLGGEQFF. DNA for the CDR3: TGTGCCAGCAGCCGCTTGCTAGGAGGCGAGCAGTTCTTC. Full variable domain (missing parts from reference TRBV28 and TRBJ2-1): DVKVTQSSRYLVKRTGEKVFLECVQDMDHENMFWYRQDPGLGLRLIYFSYDVKMKEKGDIPEGYSVSREKKERFSLILESASTNQTSMYLCASSRLLGGEQFFGPGTRLTVL.

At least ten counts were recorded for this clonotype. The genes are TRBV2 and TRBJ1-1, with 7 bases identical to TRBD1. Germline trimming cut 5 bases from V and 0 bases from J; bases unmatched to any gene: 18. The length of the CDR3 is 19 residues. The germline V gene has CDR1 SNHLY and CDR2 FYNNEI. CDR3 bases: TGTGCCAGCAGTTTTCCCCGACAGGGTTCTCGCATCTTGAACACTGAAGCTTTCTTT. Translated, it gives CASSFPRQGSRILNTEAFF.

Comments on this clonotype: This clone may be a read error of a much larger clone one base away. CDR3 bases: TGTGCCAGCAGCGTAGAGTACGAGCAGTACTTC. Its protein is CASSVEYEQYF. This rearrangement joins TRBV9 to TRBJ2-7; D remains ambiguous. V was pared by 0 bases and J by 4 bases, with 2 bases between. CDR1 and CDR2 (germline): SGDLS, YYNGEE. CDR3 length equals 11 residues.

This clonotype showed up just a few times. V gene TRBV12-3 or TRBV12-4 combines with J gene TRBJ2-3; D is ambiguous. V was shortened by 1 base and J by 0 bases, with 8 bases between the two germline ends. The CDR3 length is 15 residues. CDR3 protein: CASSLGDGSTDTQYF. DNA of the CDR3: TGTGCCAGCAGTTTAGGAGACGGTAGCACAGATACGCAGTATTTT.

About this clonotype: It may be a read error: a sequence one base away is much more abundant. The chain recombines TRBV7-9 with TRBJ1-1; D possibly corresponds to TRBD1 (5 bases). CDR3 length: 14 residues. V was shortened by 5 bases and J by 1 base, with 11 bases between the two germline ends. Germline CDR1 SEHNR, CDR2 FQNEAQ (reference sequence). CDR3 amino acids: CASSASGGNTEAFF. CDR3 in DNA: TGTGCCAGCAGCGCCAGCGGGGGGAACACTGAAGCTTTCTTT. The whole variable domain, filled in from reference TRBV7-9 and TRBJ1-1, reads DTGVSQNPRHKITKRGQNVTFRCDPISEHNRLYWYRQTLGQGPEFLTYFQNEAQLEKSRLLSDRFSAERPKGSFSTLEIQRTEQGDSAMYLCASSASGGNTEAFFGQGTRLTVV.

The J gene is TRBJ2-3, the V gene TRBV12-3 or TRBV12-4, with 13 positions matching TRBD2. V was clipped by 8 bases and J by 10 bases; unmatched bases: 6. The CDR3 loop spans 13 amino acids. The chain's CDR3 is CASRTSGSQAQYF. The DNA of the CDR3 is TGTGCCAGCCGGACTAGCGGGAGTCAGGCGCAGTATTTT.

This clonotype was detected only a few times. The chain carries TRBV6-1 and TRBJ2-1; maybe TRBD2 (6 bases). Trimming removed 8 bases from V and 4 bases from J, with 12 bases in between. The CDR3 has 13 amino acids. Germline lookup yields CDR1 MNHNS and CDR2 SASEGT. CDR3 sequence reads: CASGRRGYNEQFF. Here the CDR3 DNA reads TGTGCCAGCGGGAGGCGCGGGTACAATGAGCAGTTCTTC.